This T cell receptor (beta chain) was found in a study of shared clonotypes between healthy human individuals. Authors' data handling: Filtering differed because ImmunoSEQ produced junction-only sequences that carried no quality scores. Sequencing was performed with immunoSEQ multiplex PCR; in TCRdb, only in-frame clones are kept and a portion is missing. Clonal size and the V and J genes are those of that table, whereas D and trimming came from the DNA. The table shows hundreds of thousands of clones, with just over 95% occurring only once. Regarding the study as a whole: Around 5.4% of naive CD4 clonotypes were common to several donors. Estimated richness values were generally larger in naive subsets than in memory subsets.

CD45RO-negative, CCR7-selected cells formed the naive CD8 fraction, which excluded terminally differentiated effector memory CD45RA+ cells. The CDR3 is 16 residues long. V lost 4 bases and J lost 4; bases outside the gene matches: 8. Germline V gene sequence: CDR1 LNHDA, CDR2 SQIVND (reference sequence). In its sample, this clone was seen a few times. Its antigen is not known. The sample comprised naive CD8+ T cells sorted from blood. The source is a young man in good health. The V and J genes are TRBV19 and TRBJ1-2; 11 nucleotides align to TRBD1. This CDR3 is CASSTPSGTGGYGYTF. CDR3 nucleotides: TGTGCCAGTAGTACGCCTTCCGGGACAGGGGGCTATGGCTACACCTTC.